In its sample, the clone carrying this T cell receptor beta chain was seen many times. No antigen is known for it. The CDR3 is 13 residues long. Germline CDR1 reads SGDLS; CDR2 reads YYNGEE. Trimming took 4 bases from V and 4 from J, leaving 11 bases between them. Lactation, pregnancy, other autoimmune disease or uncontrolled infection excluded patients. The diagnostic basis comprised clinical symptoms, serum thyroxine and TRAb, thyroid ultrasound and orbital computed tomography. This sample is part of a study of T cells in Graves' hyperthyroidism and ophthalmopathy. Amplification of TCR beta CDR3 regions used RNA as the template. The TCR CDR3 first-round RT-PCR relied on the HTBI primer set. TCRdb passed the multiplex PCR reads through MiXCR, listing each CDR3 protein once. The sample yields more than 300,000 distinct CDR3 sequences, approximately 15% seen once. Whole-study findings and limits: Most thyroid clonotypes with frequency above 0.001 were detected in blood.

Sequenced input: blood. This TCR was recovered from a woman aged 55-69 years with Graves' hyperthyroidism. The chain uses TRBV9 and TRBJ1-1; D not certain. The CDR3 DNA is TGTGCCAGCAGCCCCCAACGGGGCACTGAAGCTTTCTTT. It codes for CASSPQRGTEAFF.